This TCR beta chain originates from a study of blood T cell repertoires in COVID-19. Study as a whole: Samples of COVID-19 (acute and convalescent) were obtained from the United States, Italy and Spain. The cDNA or gDNA used as material had been derived from T cells, B-cell-depleted T cells, or PBMCs.

In the authors' workflow: Using reference gene primer amplification, nucleated cell counts were estimated. TCRdb's copy holds only in-frame clones and misses some; the assay was immunoSEQ multiplex PCR. V, J and clone size derive from that table, while D and trimming were established from the DNA sequence. The profile shows tens of thousands of clones, around 90% of them singletons. Germline assignment: CDR1 MGHRA and CDR2 YSYEKL. The CDR3 totals 18 residues. The trim removed 1 base at V and 0 bases at J, leaving 11 bases unmatched. This clone was detected a few times. The sample comprised peripheral blood. The receptor was derived from a man aged 60-69 years with active COVID-19. The chain carries TRBV4-1 and TRBJ2-5, with 7 bases identical to TRBD2. The CDR3 nucleotides are TGCGCCAGCAGCCAAGTCACCCTAGCGGACCGGTACCAAGAGACCCAGTACTTC. This translates into CASSQVTLADRYQETQYF.